The rows below give T cell receptor beta chains drawn from one sample of a study of naive CD8 T cells in extremely preterm neonates. This table comes from immunoSEQ multiplex PCR, and its TCRdb copy is limited to in-frame clones, with some not included. The table lists about 5,000 clones, 90% to 95% of them singletons. Sequences were obtained from naive CD8+ T cells from cord blood. The receptors come from a boy who was born preterm. Each CDR3 is given with its conserved first and last residue. Fields, in order: J gene, clone size, V gene, D gene, CDR3 protein, CDR3 DNA. D genes are given only for firm matches. Size is stated for part of the rows, as once, few or many counts, or as a class when the clone is expanded.

TRBJ2-2 once TRBV27 TRBD2 CASSSGLANTGELFF TGTGCCAGCAGTTCGGGACTAGCGAACACCGGGGAGCTGTTTTTT
TRBJ2-3 once TRBV9 NA CASSVGDLTDTQYF TGTGCCAGCAGCGTAGGGGACCTCACAGATACGCAGTATTTT
TRBJ2-3 NA TRBV4-3 NA CASSQDRGGDTQYF TGCGCCAGCAGCCAAGATCGAGGGGGAGATACGCAGTATTTT
TRBJ2-7 NA TRBV14 TRBD1 CASSQAGTGRYEQYF TGTGCCAGCAGCCAAGCTGGGACAGGGAGGTACGAGCAGTACTTC
TRBJ2-1 NA TRBV4-2 TRBD2 CASSQSQAGGPYNEQFF TGTGCCAGCAGCCAGTCCCAAGCGGGAGGTCCTTACAATGAGCAGTTCTTC
TRBJ2-5 NA TRBV28 NA CASSLGQYQETQYF TGTGCCAGCAGTTTAGGACAGTACCAAGAGACCCAGTACTTC
TRBJ2-6 NA TRBV5-5 NA CASNPIAQSRANVLTF TGTGCCAGCAATCCTATCGCACAAAGTCGGGCCAACGTCCTGACTTTC
TRBJ2-5 NA TRBV6-5 TRBD1 CASSYSPGQGETQYF TGTGCCAGCAGTTACTCCCCCGGACAGGGAGAGACCCAGTACTTC
TRBJ2-3 NA TRBV30 NA CAWSGLGTDTQYF TGTGCCTGGTCGGGATTGGGAACAGATACGCAGTATTTT
TRBJ2-7 NA TRBV5-1 TRBD2 CASTPQGLAGSPYEQYF TGCGCCAGCACCCCCCAGGGACTAGCGGGATCCCCCTACGAGCAGTACTTC
TRBJ2-7 NA TRBV27 TRBD2 CASSLGLAGAYEQYF TGTGCCAGCAGTTTAGGGCTAGCGGGAGCCTACGAGCAGTACTTC
TRBJ2-7 once TRBV15 NA CATSPLAGEEQYF TGTGCCACCAGCCCCCTCGCAGGAGAAGAGCAGTACTTC
TRBJ2-3 NA TRBV18 TRBD2 CASSPPGLAPADTQYF TGTGCCAGCTCACCACCGGGACTAGCGCCAGCAGATACGCAGTATTTT
TRBJ2-7 NA TRBV28 TRBD1 CASSFPQGARYF TGTGCCAGCAGTTTCCCCCAGGGGGCTCGGTACTTC
TRBJ2-5 NA TRBV5-1 TRBD1 CASSWGDRGKETQYF TGCGCCAGCAGCTGGGGGGACAGGGGCAAAGAGACCCAGTACTTC
TRBJ2-4 NA TRBV4-3 NA CASSQDWDWNIQYF TGCGCCAGCAGCCAAGATTGGGACTGGAACATTCAGTACTTC
TRBJ2-7 NA TRBV29-1 NA CSVAEASSYEQYF TGCAGCGTAGCCGAGGCCAGCTCCTACGAGCAGTACTTC
TRBJ2-3 once TRBV7-3 NA CASSSDTNTDTQYF TGTGCCAGCAGCTCGGACACAAACACAGATACGCAGTATTTT
TRBJ2-5 NA TRBV7-2 NA CASSLAVHARETQYF TGTGCCAGCAGCTTAGCGGTACACGCCAGGGAGACCCAGTACTTC
TRBJ2-7 NA TRBV19 TRBD2 CASSLAGAYEQYF TGTGCCAGTAGTCTAGCGGGAGCCTACGAGCAGTACTTC
TRBJ2-3 NA TRBV9 TRBD2 CASGRLASMTDTQYF TGTGCCAGCGGCCGACTAGCGTCGATGACAGATACGCAGTATTTT
TRBJ1-6 NA TRBV6-5 NA CASSYRASYSPLHF TGTGCCAGCAGTTACAGGGCGAGCTATTCACCCCTCCACTTT
TRBJ2-7 NA TRBV6-4 TRBD2 CASSESRLAGVDYEQYF TGTGCCAGCAGTGAATCCCGACTAGCGGGAGTGGACTACGAGCAGTACTTC
TRBJ1-4 NA TRBV21-1 NA CASSKTATNEKLFF TGTGCCAGCAGCAAGACAGCAACTAATGAAAAACTGTTTTTT
TRBJ2-7 NA TRBV4-1 NA CASSQQGIIYEQYF TGCGCCAGCAGCCAACAGGGGATTATCTACGAGCAGTACTTC
TRBJ1-2 NA TRBV27 NA CASSPAGNYGYTF TGTGCCAGCAGTCCGGCAGGGAACTATGGCTACACCTTC